This T cell receptor (beta chain) emerged from a study of T cell changes during pregnancy in multiple sclerosis. Between the trimmed V and J ends, which lost 8 bases and 4 bases, there was a span of 17 bases. Germline values: CDR1 MDHEN, CDR2 SYDVKM. The CDR3 covers 14 residues. The assay was immunoSEQ multiplex PCR, and TCRdb's table has in-frame clones only and misses some. Of fewer than 95,000 clones in the sample, 80% to 95% were seen once. This material consisted of peripheral blood, taken in the first trimester of pregnancy. V is TRBV28 and J is TRBJ1-1; D remains ambiguous. This TCR was recovered from a female donor in good health, enrolled as a control in a pregnancy study. This CDR3 is CASGLPYRGTEAFF. The CDR3 bases are TGTGCCAGCGGGCTCCCATATCGGGGCACTGAAGCTTTCTTT.